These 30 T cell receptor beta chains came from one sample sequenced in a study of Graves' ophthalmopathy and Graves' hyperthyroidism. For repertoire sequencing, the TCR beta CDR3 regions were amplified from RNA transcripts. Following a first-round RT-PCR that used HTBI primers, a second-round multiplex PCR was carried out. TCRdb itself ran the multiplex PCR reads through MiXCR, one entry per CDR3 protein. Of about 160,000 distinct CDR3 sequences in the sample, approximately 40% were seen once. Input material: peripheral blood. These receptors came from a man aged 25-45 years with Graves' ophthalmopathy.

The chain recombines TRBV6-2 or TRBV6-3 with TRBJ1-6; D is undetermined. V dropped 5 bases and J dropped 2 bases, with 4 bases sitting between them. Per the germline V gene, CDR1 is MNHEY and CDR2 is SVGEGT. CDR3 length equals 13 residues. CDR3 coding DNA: TGTGCCAGCAGTCGGACCTATAATTCACCCCTCCACTTT. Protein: CASSRTYNSPLHF.

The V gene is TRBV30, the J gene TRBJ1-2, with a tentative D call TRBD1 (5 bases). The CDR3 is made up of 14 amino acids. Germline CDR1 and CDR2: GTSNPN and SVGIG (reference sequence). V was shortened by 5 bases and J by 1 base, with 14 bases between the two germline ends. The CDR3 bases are TGTGCCTGGCACGGGACGGGGATTAACTATGGCTACACCTTC. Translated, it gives CAWHGTGINYGYTF.

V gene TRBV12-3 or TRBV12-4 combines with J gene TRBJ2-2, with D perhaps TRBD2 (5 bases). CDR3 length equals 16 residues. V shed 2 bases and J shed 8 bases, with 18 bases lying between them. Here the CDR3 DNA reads TGTGCCAGCAGTTTATTCTTAGGGAGAAGTATGGGGGAGCTGTTTTTT. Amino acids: CASSLFLGRSMGELFF.

The CDR3 nucleotides are TGTGCCAGCAGCTCAACAAAACAGGGTGTCGAGCAGTACTTC. Encoded protein: CASSSTKQGVEQYF. The rearrangement joins TRBV6-1 to TRBJ2-7; tentative D call: TRBD1 (6 bases). This CDR3 spans 14 amino acids. Germline V gives CDR1 MNHNS, CDR2 SASEGT. V gave up 6 bases and J gave up 6 bases, with 18 bases separating them.

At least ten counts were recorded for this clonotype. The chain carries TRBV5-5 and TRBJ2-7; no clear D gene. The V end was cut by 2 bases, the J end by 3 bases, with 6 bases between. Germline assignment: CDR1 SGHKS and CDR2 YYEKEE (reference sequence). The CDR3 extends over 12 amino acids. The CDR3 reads CASSLTHYEQYF. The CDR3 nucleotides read TGTGCCAGCAGCTTAACCCACTACGAGCAGTACTTC.

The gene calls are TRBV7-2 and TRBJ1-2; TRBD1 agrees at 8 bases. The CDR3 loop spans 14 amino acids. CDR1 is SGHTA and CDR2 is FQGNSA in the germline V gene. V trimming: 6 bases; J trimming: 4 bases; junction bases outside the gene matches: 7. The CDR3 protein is CASRADREGYGYTF. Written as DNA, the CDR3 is TGTGCCAGCAGGGCGGACAGGGAAGGCTATGGCTACACCTTC.

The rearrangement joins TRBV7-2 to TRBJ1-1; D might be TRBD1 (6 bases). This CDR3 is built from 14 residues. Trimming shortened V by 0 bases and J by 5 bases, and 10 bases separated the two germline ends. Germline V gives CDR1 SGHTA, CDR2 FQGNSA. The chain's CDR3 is CASSLALRGTEAFF. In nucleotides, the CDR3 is TGTGCCAGCAGCTTAGCGCTAAGGGGGACTGAAGCTTTCTTT. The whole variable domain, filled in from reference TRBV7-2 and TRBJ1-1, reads GAGVSQSPSNKVTEKGKDVELRCDPISGHTALYWYRQSLGQGLEFLIYFQGNSAPDKSGLPSDRFSAERTGGSVSTLTIQRTQQEDSAVYLCASSLALRGTEAFFGQGTRLTVV.

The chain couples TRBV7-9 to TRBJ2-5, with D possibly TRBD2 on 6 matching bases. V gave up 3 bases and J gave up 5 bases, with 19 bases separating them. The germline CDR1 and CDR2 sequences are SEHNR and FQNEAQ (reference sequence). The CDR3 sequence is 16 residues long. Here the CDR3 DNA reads TGTGCCAGCAGCTTCCTCGCGGGAAGGGTGGTTGAGACCCAGTACTTC. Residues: CASSFLAGRVVETQYF.

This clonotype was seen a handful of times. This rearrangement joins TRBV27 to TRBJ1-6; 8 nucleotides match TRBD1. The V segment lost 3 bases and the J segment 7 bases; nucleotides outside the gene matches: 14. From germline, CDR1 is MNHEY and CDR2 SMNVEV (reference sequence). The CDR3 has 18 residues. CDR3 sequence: CASSFRAGQVLQNSPLHF. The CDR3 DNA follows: TGTGCCAGCAGTTTCCGCGCGGGACAGGTGCTCCAGAATTCACCCCTCCACTTT.

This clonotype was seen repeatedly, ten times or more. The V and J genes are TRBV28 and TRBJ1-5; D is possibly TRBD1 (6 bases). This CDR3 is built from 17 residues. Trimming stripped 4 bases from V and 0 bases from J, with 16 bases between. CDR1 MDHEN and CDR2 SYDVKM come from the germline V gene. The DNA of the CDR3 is TGTGCCAGCAGTTCCAGGGACACATCGTATAGCAATCAGCCCCAGCATTTT. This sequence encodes CASSSRDTSYSNQPQHF.

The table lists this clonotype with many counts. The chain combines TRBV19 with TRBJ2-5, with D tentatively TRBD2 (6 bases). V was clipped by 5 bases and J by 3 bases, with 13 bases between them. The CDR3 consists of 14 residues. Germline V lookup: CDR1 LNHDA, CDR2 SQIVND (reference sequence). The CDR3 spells CASSGRTIKETQYF. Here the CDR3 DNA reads TGTGCCAGTAGTGGACGGACTATTAAAGAGACCCAGTACTTC.

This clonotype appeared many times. CDR3: CSARADRSETQYF. CDR3 DNA: TGCAGTGCACGGGCCGACAGGTCTGAGACCCAGTACTTC. The rearrangement uses TRBV20-1 and TRBJ2-5; D perhaps matches TRBD1 (6 bases). The CDR3 contains 13 residues. CDR1 is DFQATT and CDR2 is SNEGSKA in the germline V gene (reference sequence). Trimming pared 6 bases from V and 5 bases from J, leaving 16 bases between.

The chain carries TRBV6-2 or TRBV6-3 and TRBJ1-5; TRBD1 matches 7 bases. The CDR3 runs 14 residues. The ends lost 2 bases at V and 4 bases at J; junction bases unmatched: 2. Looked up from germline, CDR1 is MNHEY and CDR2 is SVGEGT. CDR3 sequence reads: CASSYQGGNQPQHF. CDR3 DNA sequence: TGTGCCAGCAGTTACCAGGGGGGGAATCAGCCCCAGCATTTT.

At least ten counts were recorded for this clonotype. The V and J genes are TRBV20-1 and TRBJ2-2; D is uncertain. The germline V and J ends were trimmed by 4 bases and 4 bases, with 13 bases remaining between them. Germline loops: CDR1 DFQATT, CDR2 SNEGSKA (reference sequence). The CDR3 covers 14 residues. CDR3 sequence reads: CSAINDVGTGELFF. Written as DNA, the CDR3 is TGCAGTGCTATTAACGACGTAGGCACCGGGGAGCTGTTTTTT.

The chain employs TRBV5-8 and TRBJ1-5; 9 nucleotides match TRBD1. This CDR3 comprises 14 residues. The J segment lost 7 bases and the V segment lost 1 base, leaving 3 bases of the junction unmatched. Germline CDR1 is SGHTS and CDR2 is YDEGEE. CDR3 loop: CASSLTGGAQPQHF. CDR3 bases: TGTGCCAGCAGCTTGACAGGGGGCGCCCAGCCCCAGCATTTT.

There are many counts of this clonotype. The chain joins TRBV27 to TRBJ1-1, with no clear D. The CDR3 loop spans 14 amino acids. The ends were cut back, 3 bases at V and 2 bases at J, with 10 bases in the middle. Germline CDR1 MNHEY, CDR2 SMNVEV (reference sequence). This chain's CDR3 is CASSFGMGNTEAFF. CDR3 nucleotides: TGTGCCAGCAGTTTTGGCATGGGTAACACTGAAGCTTTCTTT.

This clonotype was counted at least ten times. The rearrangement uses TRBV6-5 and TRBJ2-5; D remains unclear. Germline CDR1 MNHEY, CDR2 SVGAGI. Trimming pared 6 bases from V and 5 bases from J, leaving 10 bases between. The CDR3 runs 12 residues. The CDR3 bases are TGTGCCAGCAGACCCCCAAGGGAGACCCAGTACTTC. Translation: CASRPPRETQYF.

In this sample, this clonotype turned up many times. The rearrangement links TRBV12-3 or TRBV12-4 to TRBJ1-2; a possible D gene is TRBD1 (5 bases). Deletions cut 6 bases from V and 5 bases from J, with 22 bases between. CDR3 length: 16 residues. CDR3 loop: CASSPIAGGRGYGYTF. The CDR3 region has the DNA TGTGCCAGCAGCCCAATCGCGGGGGGGAGAGGATATGGCTACACCTTC.

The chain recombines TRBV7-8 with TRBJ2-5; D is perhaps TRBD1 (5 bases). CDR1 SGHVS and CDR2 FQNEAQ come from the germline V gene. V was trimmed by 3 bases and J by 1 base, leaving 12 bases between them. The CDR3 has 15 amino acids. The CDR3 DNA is TGTGCCAGCAGCTTGCAGGGCCTATTCCAAGAGACCCAGTACTTC. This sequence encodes CASSLQGLFQETQYF.

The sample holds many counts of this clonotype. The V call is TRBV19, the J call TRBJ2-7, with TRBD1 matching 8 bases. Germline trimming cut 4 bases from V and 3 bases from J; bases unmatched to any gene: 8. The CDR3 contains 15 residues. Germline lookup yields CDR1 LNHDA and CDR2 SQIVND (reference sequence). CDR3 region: CASSRAGQGDYEQYF. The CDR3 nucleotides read TGTGCCAGTAGTAGAGCCGGACAGGGTGACTACGAGCAGTACTTC.

CDR3 in amino acids: CASSSVGTASSYEQYF. The CDR3 nucleotides are TGTGCCAGCAGTTCTGTCGGGACAGCGAGCTCCTACGAGCAGTACTTC. The chain recombines TRBV6-2 or TRBV6-3 with TRBJ2-7, with 7 bases identical to TRBD1. This CDR3 is built from 16 residues. Trimming removed 4 bases from V and 0 bases from J; junction bases left unmatched: 9. Germline-derived CDR1 and CDR2 are MNHEY and SVGEGT.

Written as DNA, the CDR3 is TGTGCCAGCAGCTTAACGGGGGTCTGGGGTCAGCCCCAGCATTTT. Protein product: CASSLTGVWGQPQHF. The chain is built from TRBV7-8 and TRBJ1-5; a weak D match, TRBD1 (5 bases). V was shortened by 2 bases and J by 6 bases, with 14 bases between the two germline ends. Germline assignment: CDR1 SGHVS and CDR2 FQNEAQ. The CDR3 runs 15 residues.

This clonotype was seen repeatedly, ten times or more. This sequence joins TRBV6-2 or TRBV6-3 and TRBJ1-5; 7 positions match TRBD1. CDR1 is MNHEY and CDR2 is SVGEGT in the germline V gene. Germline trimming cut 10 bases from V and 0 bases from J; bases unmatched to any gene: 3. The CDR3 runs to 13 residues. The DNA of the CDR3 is TGTGCCACCAGACAGGGTAGCAATCAGCCCCAGCATTTT. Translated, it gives CATRQGSNQPQHF.

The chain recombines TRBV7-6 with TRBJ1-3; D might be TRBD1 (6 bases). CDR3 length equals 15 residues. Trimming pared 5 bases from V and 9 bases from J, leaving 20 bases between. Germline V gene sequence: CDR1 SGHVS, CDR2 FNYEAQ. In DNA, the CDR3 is TGTGCCAGCAGCCCATCAACAGGGAGGATAAGCACCATATATTTT. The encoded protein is CASSPSTGRISTIYF.

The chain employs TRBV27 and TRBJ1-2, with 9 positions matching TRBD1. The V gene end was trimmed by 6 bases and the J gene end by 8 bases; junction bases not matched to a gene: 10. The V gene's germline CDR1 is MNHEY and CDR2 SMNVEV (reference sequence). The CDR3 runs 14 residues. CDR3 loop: CASRLTGGAGGYTF. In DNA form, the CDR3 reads TGTGCCAGCAGGCTCACAGGGGGCGCGGGAGGCTACACCTTC.

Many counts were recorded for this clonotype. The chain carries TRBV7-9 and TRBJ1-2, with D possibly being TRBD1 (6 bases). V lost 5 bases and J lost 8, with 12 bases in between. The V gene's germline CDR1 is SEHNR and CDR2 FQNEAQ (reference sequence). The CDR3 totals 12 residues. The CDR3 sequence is CASSIRGEGYTF. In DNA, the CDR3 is TGTGCCAGCAGCATCAGGGGAGAGGGCTACACCTTC.

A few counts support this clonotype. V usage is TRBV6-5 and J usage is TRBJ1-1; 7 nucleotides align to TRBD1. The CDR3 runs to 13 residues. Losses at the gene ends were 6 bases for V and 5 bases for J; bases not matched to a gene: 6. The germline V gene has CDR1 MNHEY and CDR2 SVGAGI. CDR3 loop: CASSTRGRTEAFF. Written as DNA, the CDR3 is TGTGCCAGCAGCACCAGGGGGAGGACTGAAGCTTTCTTT.

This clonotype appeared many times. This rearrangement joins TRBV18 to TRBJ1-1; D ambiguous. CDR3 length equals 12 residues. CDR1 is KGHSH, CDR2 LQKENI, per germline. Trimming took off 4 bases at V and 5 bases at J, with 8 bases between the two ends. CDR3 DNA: TGTGCCAGCTCACAACTAGGAACTGAAGCTTTCTTT. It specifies CASSQLGTEAFF.

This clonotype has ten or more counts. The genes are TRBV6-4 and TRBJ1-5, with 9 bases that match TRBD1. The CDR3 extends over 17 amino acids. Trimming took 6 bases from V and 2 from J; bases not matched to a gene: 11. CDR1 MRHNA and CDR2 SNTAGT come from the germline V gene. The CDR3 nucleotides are TGTGCCAGCAGGAGTGGAACAGGGGGCCCTGGCAATCAGCCCCAGCATTTT. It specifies CASRSGTGGPGNQPQHF.

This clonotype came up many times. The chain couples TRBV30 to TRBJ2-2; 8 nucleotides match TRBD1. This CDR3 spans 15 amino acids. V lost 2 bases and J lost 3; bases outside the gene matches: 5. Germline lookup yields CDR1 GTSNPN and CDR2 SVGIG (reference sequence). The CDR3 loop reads CAWSTGQGHTGELFF. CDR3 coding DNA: TGTGCCTGGAGTACCGGACAGGGACACACCGGGGAGCTGTTTTTT.